Listed below are T cell receptor beta chains from one sample, sequenced in a study of cytomegalovirus exposure and HLA in healthy donors. The repertoire was sequenced with immunoSEQ multiplex PCR; TCRdb's copy has only in-frame clones and lacks some. The repertoire includes about 68,000 clones, around 93% of them detected once, and about 3% sits in the top ten. The sequencing input was PBMCs. These receptors were taken from a man aged 18 to 30 in good health and CMV-seronegative. The CDR3 runs from the conserved cysteine through the conserved F or W. D genes are given only for firm matches. Only part of the rows carry a size: once, few, many, or a class if the clone is expanded.

>.|.|TRBJ2-1|TRBV28|15
CASSLGVGRTNEQFF
TGTGCCAGCAGTTTGGGCGTGGGGAGGACCAATGAGCAGTTCTTC
>.|once|TRBJ1-5|TRBV4-3|15
CASSQEDEGNQPQHF
TGCGCCAGCAGCCAAGAGGACGAGGGAAATCAGCCCCAGCATTTT
>.|once|TRBJ1-1|TRBV7-9|14
CASNRQLEKTEAFF
TGTGCCAGCAACCGACAGCTAGAGAAAACTGAAGCTTTCTTT
>TRBD2|.|TRBJ2-5|TRBV11-3|14
CASSLASGRETQYF
TGTGCCAGCAGCTTAGCTAGCGGAAGGGAGACCCAGTACTTC
>TRBD2|once|TRBJ2-7|TRBV7-2|15
CASSLARTSSYEQYF
TGTGCCAGCAGCTTAGCGCGGACTAGCTCCTACGAGCAGTACTTC
>.|.|TRBJ2-3|TRBV5-1|15
CASSSTRERTDTQYF
TGCGCCAGCAGCTCCACGAGGGAGCGCACAGATACGCAGTATTTT
>TRBD2|.|TRBJ2-2|TRBV4-3|16
CASSPDLAGVAGELFF
TGCGCCAGCAGCCCCGATCTAGCGGGAGTGGCCGGGGAGCTGTTTTTT
>TRBD1|.|TRBJ1-1|TRBV11-1|15
CASSLGDRGLTEAFF
TGTGCCAGCAGCTTAGGGGACAGGGGGCTCACTGAAGCTTTCTTT
>.|.|TRBJ1-1|TRBV6-5|14
CASRPPTENTEAFF
TGTGCCAGCAGACCTCCGACAGAGAACACTGAAGCTTTCTTT
>.|medium-sized|TRBJ2-7|TRBV2|13
CASRLASSYEQYF
TGTGCCAGCAGATTAGCTAGCTCCTACGAGCAGTACTTC
>.|.|TRBJ2-2|TRBV6-1|10
CASESGELFF
TGTGCCAGCGAGAGCGGGGAGCTGTTTTTT
>.|.|TRBJ2-1|TRBV5-4|16
CASTPRMQLDYNEQFF
TGTGCCAGCACCCCGAGGATGCAGTTGGACTACAATGAGCAGTTCTTC
>TRBD2|.|TRBJ2-1|TRBV7-3|16
CASRLLESGRDNEQFF
TGTGCCAGCAGGTTACTAGAGAGCGGGAGGGACAATGAGCAGTTCTTC
>TRBD1|.|TRBJ1-2|TRBV6-5|14
CASSTETGNYGYTF
TGTGCCAGCAGTACCGAGACAGGGAACTATGGCTACACCTTC
>TRBD1|.|TRBJ2-5|TRBV7-9|15
CASSLEAGGQETQYF
TGTGCCAGCAGCTTAGAGGCAGGGGGTCAGGAGACCCAGTACTTC
>TRBD2|.|TRBJ2-1|TRBV7-2|15
CASVSIAGGSNEQFF
TGTGCCAGCGTGTCCATAGCGGGAGGTAGCAATGAGCAGTTCTTC
>TRBD1|.|TRBJ2-3|TRBV19|14
CATQDRGLEDTQYF
TGTGCCACACAGGACAGGGGATTGGAAGATACGCAGTATTTT
>.|.|TRBJ2-1|TRBV7-9|14
CASSLGATYNEQFF
TGTGCCAGCAGCCTAGGGGCTACCTACAATGAGCAGTTCTTC
>.|.|TRBJ2-1|TRBV19|13
CASSARRDNEQFF
TGTGCCAGTAGCGCCAGGCGGGACAATGAGCAGTTCTTC
>TRBD2|.|TRBJ2-1|TRBV5-4|16
CASSQEVAGSYNEQFF
TGCGCCAGCAGCCAAGAAGTAGCGGGCTCCTACAATGAGCAGTTCTTC
>TRBD2|few|TRBJ2-7|TRBV10-2|16
CASMNLFSGSRHEQYF
TGCGCCAGCATGAACCTATTTAGCGGGAGTCGCCACGAGCAGTACTTC
>TRBD1|.|TRBJ2-7|TRBV9|14
CASSQDRASYEQYF
TGTGCCAGCAGCCAAGACAGGGCCTCCTACGAGCAGTACTTC
>.|.|TRBJ1-5|TRBV28|16
CASSATGISSNQPQHF
TGTGCCAGCAGCGCTACAGGGATTTCTAGCAATCAGCCCCAGCATTTT
>.|.|TRBJ1-1|TRBV7-2|15
CASSSQRGMNTEAFF
TGTGCCAGCAGCTCCCAGCGGGGGATGAACACTGAAGCTTTCTTT